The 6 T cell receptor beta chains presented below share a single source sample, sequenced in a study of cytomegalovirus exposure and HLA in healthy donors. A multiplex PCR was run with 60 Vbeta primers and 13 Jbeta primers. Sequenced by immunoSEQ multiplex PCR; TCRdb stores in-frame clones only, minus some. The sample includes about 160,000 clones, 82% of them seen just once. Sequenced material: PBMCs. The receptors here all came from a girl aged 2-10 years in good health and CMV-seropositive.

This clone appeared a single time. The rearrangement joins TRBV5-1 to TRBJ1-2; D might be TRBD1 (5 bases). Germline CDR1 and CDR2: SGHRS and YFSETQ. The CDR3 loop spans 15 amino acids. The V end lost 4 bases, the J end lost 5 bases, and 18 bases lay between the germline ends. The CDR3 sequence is CASSPRTDGGYGYTF. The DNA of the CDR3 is TGCGCCAGCAGCCCGAGGACCGACGGGGGGTATGGCTACACCTTC.

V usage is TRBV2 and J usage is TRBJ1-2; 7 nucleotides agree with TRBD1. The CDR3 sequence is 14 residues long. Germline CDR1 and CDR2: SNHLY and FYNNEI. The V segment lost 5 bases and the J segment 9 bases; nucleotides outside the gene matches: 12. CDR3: CASSTQGPLDSYTF. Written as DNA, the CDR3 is TGTGCCAGCAGTACACAGGGGCCGCTTGACAGCTACACCTTC.

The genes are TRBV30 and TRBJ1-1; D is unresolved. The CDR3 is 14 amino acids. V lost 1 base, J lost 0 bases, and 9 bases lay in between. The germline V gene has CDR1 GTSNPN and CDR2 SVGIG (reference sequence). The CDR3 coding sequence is TGTGCCTGGAGTGAAGGACTGATGAACACTGAAGCTTTCTTT. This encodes CAWSEGLMNTEAFF.

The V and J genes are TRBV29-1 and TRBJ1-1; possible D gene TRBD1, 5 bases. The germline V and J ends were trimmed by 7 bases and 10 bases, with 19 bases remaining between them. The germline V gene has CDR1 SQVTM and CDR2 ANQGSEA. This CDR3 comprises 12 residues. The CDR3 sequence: CSALHGGARAFF. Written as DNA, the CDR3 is TGCAGCGCACTCCACGGGGGAGCCCGAGCTTTCTTT.

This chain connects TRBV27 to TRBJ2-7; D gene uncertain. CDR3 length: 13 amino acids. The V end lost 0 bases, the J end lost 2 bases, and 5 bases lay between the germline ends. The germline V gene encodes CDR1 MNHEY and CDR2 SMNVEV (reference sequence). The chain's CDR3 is CASSLSQAYEQYF. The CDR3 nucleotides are TGTGCCAGCAGTTTATCGCAGGCCTACGAGCAGTACTTC.

CDR3 in DNA: TGTGCCAGCAGCTTTGCCGTCGGCTCCTACGAGCAGTACTTC. Translation gives CASSFAVGSYEQYF. The chain carries TRBV5-4 and TRBJ2-7; D uncertain. The V gene's germline CDR1 is SGHNT and CDR2 YYREEE (reference sequence). This CDR3 contains 14 residues. V lost 2 bases, J lost 0 bases, and 9 bases lay in between.